This TCR beta chain is from a study of cytomegalovirus exposure and HLA in healthy donors. Overall study findings and caveats: Rare TCR sequences predominated, though certain public TCRs were found in many donors. A list of about 180 TCR beta chains associated with cytomegalovirus was given. Reports indicated that the classifier achieved high specificity and sensitivity in diagnosing cytomegalovirus status.

The donors formed part of the approximately 120-subject validation cohort, distinct from the approximately 640-subject first cohort. Points on this clone: Its cognate antigen is unknown.

The table came from immunoSEQ multiplex PCR; TCRdb's copy has only in-frame clones and leaves some out. The repertoire consists of about 180,000 clones, with less than 85% occurring once and the leading ten covering around a sixth. Germline-derived CDR1 and CDR2 are LGHNT and FRNRAP. Deletions cut 0 bases from V and 0 bases from J, with 18 bases between. This CDR3 region has 19 residues. The J gene is TRBJ1-5, the V gene TRBV12-5; D is uncertain. Sequencing was done on a sample of PBMCs. This receptor was obtained from a man younger than 30 in good health and CMV-seropositive. The CDR3 loop is CASGLVLVGGDYSNQPQHF. The CDR3 nucleotides read TGTGCTAGTGGTTTGGTCTTGGTAGGCGGCGATTATAGCAATCAGCCCCAGCATTTT.